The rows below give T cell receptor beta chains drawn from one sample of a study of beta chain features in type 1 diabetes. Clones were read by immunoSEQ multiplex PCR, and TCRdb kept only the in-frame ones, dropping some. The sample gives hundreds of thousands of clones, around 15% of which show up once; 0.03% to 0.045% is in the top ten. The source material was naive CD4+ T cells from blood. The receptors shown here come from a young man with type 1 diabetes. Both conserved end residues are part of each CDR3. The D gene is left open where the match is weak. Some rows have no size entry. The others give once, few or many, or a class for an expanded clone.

TGTGCCAGCAGTTTAACCTCTGCACAAGAGACCCAGTACTTC	CASSLTSAQETQYF	NA	TRBJ2-5	TRBV28	few
TGTGCCAGCAGCTTAGAGGGAGGCGGTGAAAAACTGTTTTTT	CASSLEGGGEKLFF	NA	TRBJ1-4	TRBV7-6	few
TGTGCCAGCTCACCTGCCCAAAAACTGTTTTTT	CASSPAQKLFF	NA	TRBJ1-4	TRBV18	NA
TGCAGCGTTACTGGACAAACCTCTAGCACAGATACGCAGTATTTT	CSVTGQTSSTDTQYF	NA	TRBJ2-3	TRBV29-1	NA
TGTGCCAGCAGCTTAGCCGGGGGGTACACTGAAGCTTTCTTT	CASSLAGGYTEAFF	NA	TRBJ1-1	TRBV7-2	NA
TGTGCCAGCAGCTTAGGCACAGCTGCGAATGAAAAACTGTTTTTT	CASSLGTAANEKLFF	NA	TRBJ1-4	TRBV7-9	NA
TGTGCCAGCAGGCCTGGGGAGCGGGAAAAACTGTTTTTT	CASRPGEREKLFF	NA	TRBJ1-4	TRBV25-1	NA
TGTGCCATCAGTGATCCAGGGACCGTACGAGAACAGTACTTC	CAISDPGTVREQYF	NA	TRBJ2-7	TRBV10-3	few
TGTGCCAGCAGCCGAGGACAGGGGGGCACTGAAGCTTTCTTT	CASSRGQGGTEAFF	TRBD1	TRBJ1-1	TRBV7-9	NA
TGTGCCTGGAGTGTCGATTCCCTCTATGGCTACACCTTC	CAWSVDSLYGYTF	NA	TRBJ1-2	TRBV30	NA
TGCGCCAGCAGCTTGTTTGGGGCGGCAGGGAAAGAGACCCAGTACTTC	CASSLFGAAGKETQYF	NA	TRBJ2-5	TRBV5-1	NA
TGTGCCAGCAGCTCCCACCTGGGCCAAGAGACCCAGTACTTC	CASSSHLGQETQYF	NA	TRBJ2-5	TRBV7-2	few
TGTGCCAGCAGGCTCGTGGTCGCCTCTGGGGCCAACGTCCTGACTTTC	CASRLVVASGANVLTF	NA	TRBJ2-6	TRBV28	NA
TGTGCCATCAGCCAGGCGCGTGCGGAGCAGTACTTC	CAISQARAEQYF	NA	TRBJ2-7	TRBV10-3	few
TGTGCCAGCAGATTCTCTGGAAACACCATATATTTT	CASRFSGNTIYF	NA	TRBJ1-3	TRBV28	few
TGTGCCAGCAGTTACTCCCGACGGACTACCTACAATGAGCAGTTCTTC	CASSYSRRTTYNEQFF	NA	TRBJ2-1	TRBV6-5	NA
TGTGCCACTACAAGGGGAACTAATGAAAAACTGTTTTTT	CATTRGTNEKLFF	NA	TRBJ1-4	TRBV15	NA
TGTGCCTGGAGAGCCGGAGGTTCGCCCTACGAGCAGTACTTC	CAWRAGGSPYEQYF	NA	TRBJ2-7	TRBV30	NA
TGTGCCAGCAGCTTAGTAGCGGGGTGGCCGGATACGCAGTATTTT	CASSLVAGWPDTQYF	TRBD2	TRBJ2-3	TRBV7-9	few
TGTGCCAGCAGCCGAGGGCTCCCTGGCACAGATACGCAGTATTTT	CASSRGLPGTDTQYF	NA	TRBJ2-3	TRBV5-4	NA
TGTGCTAGCAGCCTGGACTATTCATCATCCAATGAGCAGTTCTTC	CASSLDYSSSNEQFF	NA	TRBJ2-1	TRBV7-7	NA
TGTGCCAGCAGTCAGGGACTAGCTCGCACAGATACGCAGTATTTT	CASSQGLARTDTQYF	TRBD2	TRBJ2-3	TRBV7-9	few
TGTGCCAGCAGAAGGGGGGGCGAGAATGGCTACACCTTC	CASRRGGENGYTF	NA	TRBJ1-2	TRBV25-1	NA
TGTGCCAGCAGCTCAAGCGGGGGTTCCTACGAGCAGTACTTC	CASSSSGGSYEQYF	TRBD2	TRBJ2-7	TRBV7-9	NA
TGTGCCAGCAGTTTGCTCATAGCGGGAGGAACCTACGAGCAGTACTTC	CASSLLIAGGTYEQYF	TRBD2	TRBJ2-7	TRBV27	NA
TGTGCCTGGAGTGTCGGTCCCGGGGAAAAACTGTTTTTT	CAWSVGPGEKLFF	NA	TRBJ1-4	TRBV30	few
TGTGCCACCAGCAGAGATATGCAGGGGCCCACAGGGGACACTGAAGCTTTCTTT	CATSRDMQGPTGDTEAFF	TRBD1	TRBJ1-1	TRBV15	NA
TGCGCCAGCAGCCAAGTAGAGCCATATAATTCACCCCTCCACTTT	CASSQVEPYNSPLHF	NA	TRBJ1-6	TRBV4-3	few
TGTGCCAGCAGCTTGCCGACAGGGATTGGAAACACCATATATTTT	CASSLPTGIGNTIYF	TRBD1	TRBJ1-3	TRBV7-2	few
TGTGCCACCAGCAGAGATCTGAACTACTACAATGAGCAGTTCTTC	CATSRDLNYYNEQFF	NA	TRBJ2-1	TRBV15	NA
TGCGCCAGCAGCGGCGGGACATCCGGCTATGGCTACACCTTC	CASSGGTSGYGYTF	NA	TRBJ1-2	TRBV5-1	NA
TGTGCCAGCAGCCAAGATATGGCCTATGGCTACACCTTC	CASSQDMAYGYTF	NA	TRBJ1-2	TRBV14	NA
TGTGCTAGTGGGGCTAGTTGGGATGAGCAGTTCTTC	CASGASWDEQFF	NA	TRBJ2-1	TRBV12-5	NA
TGTGCCAGCTCACCCTCCCTAGCGAGCACAGATACGCAGTATTTT	CASSPSLASTDTQYF	NA	TRBJ2-3	TRBV18	few
TGCGCCAGCAGCCAGTGGAAGAAAACCTACAGGGAACCTAGCTCTGGGGCCAACGTCCTGACTTTC	CASSQWKKTYREPSSGANVLTF	NA	TRBJ2-6	TRBV4-1	few
TGTGCCAGCAGCCCACAAGGACTTCAGCCCCAGCATTTT	CASSPQGLQPQHF	NA	TRBJ1-5	TRBV7-9	few
TGTGCCAGCAGCTCCCGGTCCTATGGCTACACCTTC	CASSSRSYGYTF	NA	TRBJ1-2	TRBV11-2	few
TGCGCCAGCAGCTTGGATAGGGCCAATGAAAAACTGTTTTTT	CASSLDRANEKLFF	NA	TRBJ1-4	TRBV5-1	NA
TGTGCCAGCAGCTCGAACAGGTTAAATGAAAAACTGTTTTTT	CASSSNRLNEKLFF	NA	TRBJ1-4	TRBV5-4	NA
TGCAGCGCGGGGCGAAATCTCGGCGAGCAGTACTTC	CSAGRNLGEQYF	NA	TRBJ2-7	TRBV29-1	NA
TGTGCCTGGAGTGTCGGTCGAGCCGGGGTCGGGGAGCTGTTTTTT	CAWSVGRAGVGELFF	NA	TRBJ2-2	TRBV30	few